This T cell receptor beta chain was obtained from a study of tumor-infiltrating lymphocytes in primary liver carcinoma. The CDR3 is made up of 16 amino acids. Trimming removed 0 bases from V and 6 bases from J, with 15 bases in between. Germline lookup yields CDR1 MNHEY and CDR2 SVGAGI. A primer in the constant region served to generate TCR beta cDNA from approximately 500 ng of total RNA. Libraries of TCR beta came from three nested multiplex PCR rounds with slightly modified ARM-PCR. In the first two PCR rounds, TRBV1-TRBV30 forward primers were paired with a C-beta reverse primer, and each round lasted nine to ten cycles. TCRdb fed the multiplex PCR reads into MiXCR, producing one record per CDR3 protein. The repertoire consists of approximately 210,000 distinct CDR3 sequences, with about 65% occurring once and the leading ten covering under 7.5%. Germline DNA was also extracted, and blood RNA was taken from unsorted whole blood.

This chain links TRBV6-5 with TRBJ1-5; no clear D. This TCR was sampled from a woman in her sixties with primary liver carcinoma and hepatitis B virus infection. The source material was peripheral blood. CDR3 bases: TGTGCCAGCAGTTACTCGTGGGATCTAAGTAGTCAGCCCCAGCATTTT. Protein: CASSYSWDLSSQPQHF.